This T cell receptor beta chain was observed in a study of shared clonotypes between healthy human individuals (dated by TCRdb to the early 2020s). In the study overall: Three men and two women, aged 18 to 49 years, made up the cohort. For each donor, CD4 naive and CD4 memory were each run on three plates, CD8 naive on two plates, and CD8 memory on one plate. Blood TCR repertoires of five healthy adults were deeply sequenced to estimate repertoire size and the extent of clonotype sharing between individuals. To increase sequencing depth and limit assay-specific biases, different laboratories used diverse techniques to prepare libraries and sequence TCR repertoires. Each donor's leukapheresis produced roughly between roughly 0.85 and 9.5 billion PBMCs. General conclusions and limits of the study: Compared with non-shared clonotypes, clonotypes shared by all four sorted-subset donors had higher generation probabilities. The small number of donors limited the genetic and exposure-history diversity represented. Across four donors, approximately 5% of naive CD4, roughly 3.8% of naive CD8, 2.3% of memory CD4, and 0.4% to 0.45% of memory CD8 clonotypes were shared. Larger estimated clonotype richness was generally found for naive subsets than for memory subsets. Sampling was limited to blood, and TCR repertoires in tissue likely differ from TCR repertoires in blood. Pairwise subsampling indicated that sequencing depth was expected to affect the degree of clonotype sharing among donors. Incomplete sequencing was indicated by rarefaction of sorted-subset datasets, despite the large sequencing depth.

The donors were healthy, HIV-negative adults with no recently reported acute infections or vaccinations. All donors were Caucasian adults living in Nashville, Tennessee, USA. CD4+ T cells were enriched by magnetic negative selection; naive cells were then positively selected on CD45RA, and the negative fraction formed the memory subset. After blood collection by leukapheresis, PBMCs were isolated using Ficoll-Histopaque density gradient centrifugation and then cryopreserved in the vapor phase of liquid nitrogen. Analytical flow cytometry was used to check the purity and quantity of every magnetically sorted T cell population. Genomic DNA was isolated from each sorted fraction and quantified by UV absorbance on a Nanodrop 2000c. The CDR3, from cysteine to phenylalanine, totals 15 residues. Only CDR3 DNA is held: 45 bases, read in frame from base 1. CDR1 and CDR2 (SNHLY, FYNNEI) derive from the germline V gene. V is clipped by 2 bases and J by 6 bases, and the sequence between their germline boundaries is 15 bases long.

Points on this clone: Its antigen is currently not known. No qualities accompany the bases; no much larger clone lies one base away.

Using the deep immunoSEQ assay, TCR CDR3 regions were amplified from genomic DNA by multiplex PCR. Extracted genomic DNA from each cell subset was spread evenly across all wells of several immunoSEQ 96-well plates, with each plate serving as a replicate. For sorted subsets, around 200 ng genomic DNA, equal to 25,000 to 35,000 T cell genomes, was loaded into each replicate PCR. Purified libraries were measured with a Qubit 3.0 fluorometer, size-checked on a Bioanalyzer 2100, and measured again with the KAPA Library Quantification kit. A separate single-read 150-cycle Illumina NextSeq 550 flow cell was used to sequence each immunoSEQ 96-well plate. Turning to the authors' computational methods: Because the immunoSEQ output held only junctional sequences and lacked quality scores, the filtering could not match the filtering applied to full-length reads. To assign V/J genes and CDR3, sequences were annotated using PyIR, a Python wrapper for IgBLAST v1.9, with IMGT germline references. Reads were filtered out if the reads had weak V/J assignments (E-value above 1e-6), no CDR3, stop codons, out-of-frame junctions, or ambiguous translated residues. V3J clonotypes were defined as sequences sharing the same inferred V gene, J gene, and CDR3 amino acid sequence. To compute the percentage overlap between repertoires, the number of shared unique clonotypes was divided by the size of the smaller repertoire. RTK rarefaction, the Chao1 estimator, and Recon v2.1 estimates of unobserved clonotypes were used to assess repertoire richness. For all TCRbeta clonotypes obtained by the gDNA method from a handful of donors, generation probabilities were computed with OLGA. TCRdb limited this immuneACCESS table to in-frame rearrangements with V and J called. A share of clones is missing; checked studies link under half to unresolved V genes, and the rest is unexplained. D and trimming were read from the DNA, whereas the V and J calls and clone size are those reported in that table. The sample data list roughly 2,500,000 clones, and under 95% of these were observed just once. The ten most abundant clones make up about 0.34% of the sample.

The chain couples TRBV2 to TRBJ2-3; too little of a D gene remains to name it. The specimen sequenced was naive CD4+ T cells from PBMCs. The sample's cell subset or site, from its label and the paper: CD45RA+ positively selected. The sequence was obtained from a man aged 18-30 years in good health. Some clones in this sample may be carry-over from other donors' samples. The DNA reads TGTGCCAGCAGTGAACTTCCGGGCCTTATGGATACGCAGTATTTT. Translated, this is CASSELPGLMDTQYF.